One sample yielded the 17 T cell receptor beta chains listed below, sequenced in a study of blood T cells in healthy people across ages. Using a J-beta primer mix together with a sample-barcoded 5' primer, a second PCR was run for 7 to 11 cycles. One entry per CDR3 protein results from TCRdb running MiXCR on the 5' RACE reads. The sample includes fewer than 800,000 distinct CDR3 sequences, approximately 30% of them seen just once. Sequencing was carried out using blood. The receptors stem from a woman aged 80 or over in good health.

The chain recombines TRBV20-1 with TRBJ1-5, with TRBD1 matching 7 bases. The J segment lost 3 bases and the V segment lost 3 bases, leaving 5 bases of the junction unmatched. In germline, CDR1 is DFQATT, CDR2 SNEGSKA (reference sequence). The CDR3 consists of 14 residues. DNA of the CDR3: TGCAGTGCTAGCGGCAGGGGGATCAATCAGCCCCAGCATTTT. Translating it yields CSASGRGINQPQHF.

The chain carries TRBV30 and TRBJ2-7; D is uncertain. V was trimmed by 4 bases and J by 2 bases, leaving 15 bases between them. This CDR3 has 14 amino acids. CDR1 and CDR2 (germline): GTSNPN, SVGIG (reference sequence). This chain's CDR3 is CAWKKGPSTYEQYF. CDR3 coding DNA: TGTGCCTGGAAGAAAGGACCTTCAACCTACGAGCAGTACTTC.

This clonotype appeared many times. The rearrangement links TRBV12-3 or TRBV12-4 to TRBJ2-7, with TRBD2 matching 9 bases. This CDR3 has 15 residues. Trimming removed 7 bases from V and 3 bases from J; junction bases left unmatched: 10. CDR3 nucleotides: TGTGCCAGCACTGCGGGGGGGCAAGGTTTCTACGAGCAGTACTTC. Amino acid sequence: CASTAGGQGFYEQYF.

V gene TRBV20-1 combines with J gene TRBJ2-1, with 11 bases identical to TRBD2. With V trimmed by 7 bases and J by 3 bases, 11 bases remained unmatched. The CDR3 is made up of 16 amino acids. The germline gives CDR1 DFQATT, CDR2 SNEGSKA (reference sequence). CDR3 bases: TGCAGTGTAAAGAAGCTAGCGGGAGGAGGCTACAATGAGCAGTTCTTC. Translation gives CSVKKLAGGGYNEQFF.

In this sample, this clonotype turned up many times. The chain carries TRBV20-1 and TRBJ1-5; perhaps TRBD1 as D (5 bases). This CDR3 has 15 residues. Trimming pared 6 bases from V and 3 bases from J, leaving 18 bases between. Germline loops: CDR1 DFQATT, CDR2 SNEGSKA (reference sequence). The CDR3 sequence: CSAPNRDGNNQPQHF. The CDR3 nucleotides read TGCAGTGCGCCAAACCGGGACGGGAACAATCAGCCCCAGCATTTT.

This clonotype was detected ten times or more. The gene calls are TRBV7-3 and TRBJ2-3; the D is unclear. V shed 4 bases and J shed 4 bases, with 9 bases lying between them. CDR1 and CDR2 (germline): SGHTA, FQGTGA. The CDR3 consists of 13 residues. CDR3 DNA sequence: TGTGCCAGCAGCTCGCAGGACCCAGATACGCAGTATTTT. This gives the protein CASSSQDPDTQYF.

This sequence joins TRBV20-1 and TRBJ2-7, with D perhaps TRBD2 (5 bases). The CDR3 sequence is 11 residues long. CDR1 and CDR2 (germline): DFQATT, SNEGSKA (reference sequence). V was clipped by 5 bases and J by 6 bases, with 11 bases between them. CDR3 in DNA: TGCAGTGCTCCCGGGAAGCCCGAGCAGTACTTC. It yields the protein CSAPGKPEQYF.

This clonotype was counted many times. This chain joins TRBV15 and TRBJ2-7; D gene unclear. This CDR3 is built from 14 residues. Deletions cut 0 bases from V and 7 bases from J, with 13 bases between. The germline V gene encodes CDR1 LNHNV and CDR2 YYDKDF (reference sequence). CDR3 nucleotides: TGTGCCACCAGCAGAGATTACGAACAGTTGGAGCAGTACTTC. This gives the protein CATSRDYEQLEQYF.

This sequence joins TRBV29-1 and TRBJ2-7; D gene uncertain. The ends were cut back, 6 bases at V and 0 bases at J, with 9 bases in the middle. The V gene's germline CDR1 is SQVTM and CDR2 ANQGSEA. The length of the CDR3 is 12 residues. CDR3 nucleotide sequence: TGCAGCGTAACACTAAGCTCCTACGAGCAGTACTTC. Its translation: CSVTLSSYEQYF.

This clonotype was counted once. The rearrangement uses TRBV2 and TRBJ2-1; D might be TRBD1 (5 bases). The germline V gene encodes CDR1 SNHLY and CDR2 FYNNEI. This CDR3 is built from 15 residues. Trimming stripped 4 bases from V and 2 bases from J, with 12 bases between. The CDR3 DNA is TGTGCCAGCAGTGCTGAGGCAGGGCCCTACAATGAGCAGTTCTTC. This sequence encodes CASSAEAGPYNEQFF.

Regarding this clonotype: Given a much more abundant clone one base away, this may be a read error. DNA for the CDR3: TGCGCCAGCAGCCAACCCCGGGGACAGGGCCGGAGCTACACCTTC. Amino acid sequence: CASSQPRGQGRSYTF. V is TRBV4-1 and J is TRBJ1-2; 9 nucleotides line up with TRBD1. The CDR3 covers 15 residues. Germline trimming cut 2 bases from V and 9 bases from J; bases unmatched to any gene: 10. Per the germline V gene, CDR1 is MGHRA and CDR2 is YSYEKL.

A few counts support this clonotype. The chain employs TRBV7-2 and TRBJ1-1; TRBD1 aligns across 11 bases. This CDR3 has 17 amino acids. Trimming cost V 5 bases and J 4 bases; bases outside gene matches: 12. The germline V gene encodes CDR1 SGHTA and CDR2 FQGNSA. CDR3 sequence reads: CASSTPGQGEWGTEAFF. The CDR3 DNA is TGTGCCAGCAGCACACCGGGACAGGGGGAATGGGGCACTGAAGCTTTCTTT. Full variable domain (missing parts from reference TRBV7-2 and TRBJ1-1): GAGVSQSPSNKVTEKGKDVELRCDPISGHTALYWYRQSLGQGLEFLIYFQGNSAPDKSGLPSDRFSAERTGGSVSTLTIQRTQQEDSAVYLCASSTPGQGEWGTEAFFGQGTRLTVV.

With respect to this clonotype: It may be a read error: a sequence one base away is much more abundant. The CDR3 loop is CASSSADRVTYNEQYF. The CDR3 DNA sequence: TGTGCCAGCAGTTCAGCGGACAGGGTAACCTACAATGAGCAGTACTTC. The chain links TRBV6-5 to TRBJ2-1; TRBD1 aligns across 8 bases. TRBJ2-7 explains the end of the DNA better; the J call may be wrong. CDR1 MNHEY and CDR2 SVGAGI come from the germline V gene. The CDR3 runs to 16 residues.

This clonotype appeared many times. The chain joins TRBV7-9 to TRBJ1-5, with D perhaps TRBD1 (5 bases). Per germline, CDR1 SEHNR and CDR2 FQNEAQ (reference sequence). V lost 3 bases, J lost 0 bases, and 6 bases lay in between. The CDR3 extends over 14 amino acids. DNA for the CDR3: TGTGCCAGCAGCTTCGACAGTAGCAATCAGCCCCAGCATTTT. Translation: CASSFDSSNQPQHF. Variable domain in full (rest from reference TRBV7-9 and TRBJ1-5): DTGVSQNPRHKITKRGQNVTFRCDPISEHNRLYWYRQTLGQGPEFLTYFQNEAQLEKSRLLSDRFSAERPKGSFSTLEIQRTEQGDSAMYLCASSFDSSNQPQHFGDGTRLSIL.

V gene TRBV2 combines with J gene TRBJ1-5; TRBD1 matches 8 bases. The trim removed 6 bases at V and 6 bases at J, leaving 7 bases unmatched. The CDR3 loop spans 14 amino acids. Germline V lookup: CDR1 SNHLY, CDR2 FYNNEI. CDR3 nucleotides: TGTGCCAGCAGGCCCGGCAGGGGGCCTCAGCCCCAGCATTTT. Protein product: CASRPGRGPQPQHF. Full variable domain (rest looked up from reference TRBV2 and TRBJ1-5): EPEVTQTPSHQVTQMGQEVILRCVPISNHLYFYWYRQILGQKVEFLVSFYNNEISEKSEIFDDQFSVERPDGSNFTLKIRSTKLEDSAMYFCASRPGRGPQPQHFGDGTRLSIL.

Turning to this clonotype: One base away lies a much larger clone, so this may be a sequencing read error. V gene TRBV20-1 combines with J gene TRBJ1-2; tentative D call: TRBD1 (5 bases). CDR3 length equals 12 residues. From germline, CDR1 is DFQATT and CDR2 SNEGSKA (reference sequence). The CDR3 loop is CRAFRDNYGYTF. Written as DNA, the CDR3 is TGCAGGGCTTTCCGGGACAACTATGGCTACACCTTC.

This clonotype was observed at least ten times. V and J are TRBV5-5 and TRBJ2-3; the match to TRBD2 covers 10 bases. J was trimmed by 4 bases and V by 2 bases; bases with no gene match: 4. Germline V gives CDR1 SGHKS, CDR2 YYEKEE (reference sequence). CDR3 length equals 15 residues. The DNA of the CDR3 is TGTGCCAGCAGCTTAGAGCGGGGGGGTTCAGATACGCAGTATTTT. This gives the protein CASSLERGGSDTQYF.